This T cell receptor beta chain came from a study of blood T cell repertoires in COVID-19. The CDR3 is made up of 14 amino acids. Germline V gives CDR1 MDHEN, CDR2 SYDVKM. Trimming cost V 5 bases and J 8 bases; bases outside gene matches: 8. Clones were read by immunoSEQ multiplex PCR, and TCRdb kept only the in-frame ones, dropping some. Of around 310,000 clones listed, over 70% are singletons. Donors in Cohort 3 who had recovered were those with two negative PCRs, healthcare professional clearance, or resolution of their symptoms. The TCR was taken from a man aged 25 to 40 who had recovered from COVID-19. The gene calls are TRBV28 and TRBJ1-2, with 10 bases matching TRBD1. Material for sequencing was PBMCs or T cells enriched from blood (not recorded which). The CDR3: CASSRQGALWGYTF. DNA of the CDR3: TGTGCCAGCAGTCGACAGGGGGCCTTGTGGGGCTACACCTTC.